The present entry profiles one T cell receptor beta chain with its context. Researchers prepared the TCRbeta library using unique molecular identifiers, the study reports. TCRdb reanalysed the PCR reads using MiXCR and keeps one entry per CDR3 protein. This table has approximately 500,000 distinct CDR3 sequences, 10% to 13% appearing once. V was cut by 0 bases and J by 0 bases, with 10 bases left in between. This CDR3 comprises 16 residues. Germline CDR1 is SGHRS and CDR2 is YFSETQ. This sample stems from a study of T-cell reconstitution after alpha-beta-depleted transplantation in children. The source material was PBMCs, sampled before TCRalphabeta/CD19-depleted stem cell transplant. The source is a child aged 2-15 years with inherited bone marrow failure, due to receive a stem cell transplant. V usage is TRBV5-1 and J usage is TRBJ2-1, with D maybe TRBD1 (6 bases). CDR3 in DNA: TGCGCCAGCAGCTTGGCCAGGGGTGACTCCTACAATGAGCAGTTCTTC. It specifies CASSLARGDSYNEQFF.